The clone carrying this T cell receptor beta chain was seen a few times. No antigen is known for it. Quantitative 5'-RACE with molecular barcodes was used to make the TCR beta libraries. In TCRdb, the 5' RACE reads were re-called with MiXCR into one record per CDR3 protein. The sample has around 430,000 distinct CDR3 sequences, roughly 15% seen once; the top ten hold over 0.9%. Germline V lookup: CDR1 SGHTA, CDR2 FQGNSA. Trimming pared 2 bases from V and 4 bases from J, leaving 15 bases between. The CDR3 has 15 amino acids. This specimen comes from a study of CD8 T cells in ankylosing spondylitis. Broader study findings: Disease-linked clones had a CD8+ phenotype and relatively low frequency in peripheral blood. Reactive arthritis synovial fluid and blood were previously reported to contain some motif variants. Significantly higher representation of disease-linked clones was reported for matched ankylosing spondylitis synovial fluid. A motif in TCR beta, a set of eight highly homologous variants, appeared characteristic of ankylosing spondylitis blood.

The source material was blood, either unsorted or a sorted T cell fraction (not recorded which). This receptor was taken from a male donor with ankylosing spondylitis. The genes are TRBV7-2 and TRBJ2-7; the D is unclear. CDR3 nucleotides: TGTGCCAGCAGCTTAATGGATTCTTTGGGGTACGAGCAGTACTTC. Amino acids: CASSLMDSLGYEQYF.